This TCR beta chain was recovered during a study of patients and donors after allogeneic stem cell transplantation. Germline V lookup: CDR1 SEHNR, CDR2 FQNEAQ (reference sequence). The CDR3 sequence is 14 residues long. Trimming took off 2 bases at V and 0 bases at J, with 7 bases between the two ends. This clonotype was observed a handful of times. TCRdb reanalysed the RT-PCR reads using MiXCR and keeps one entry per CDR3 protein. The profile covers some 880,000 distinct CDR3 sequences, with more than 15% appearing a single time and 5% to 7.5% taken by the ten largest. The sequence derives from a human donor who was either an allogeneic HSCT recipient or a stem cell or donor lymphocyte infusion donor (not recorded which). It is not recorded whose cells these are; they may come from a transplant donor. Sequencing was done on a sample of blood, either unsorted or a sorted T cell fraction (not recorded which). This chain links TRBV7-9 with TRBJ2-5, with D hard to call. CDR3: CASSLYRDQETQYF. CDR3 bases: TGTGCCAGCAGCTTATATCGGGACCAAGAGACCCAGTACTTC.